These 26 T cell receptor beta chains were all obtained from the same sample, sequenced in a study of T-cell reconstitution after alpha-beta-depleted transplantation in children. Preparing the TCRbeta library involved the use of unique molecular identifiers. TCRdb reprocessed the PCR reads with MiXCR, giving one entry per CDR3 protein. This table has some 220,000 distinct CDR3 sequences, 8.5% to 10% appearing once. The sample here was PBMCs from the stem cell graft donor, taken from the stem cell graft. The origin of the receptors is a human donor who donated a stem cell graft to a child with acute lymphoblastic leukemia.

The chain has TRBV12-3 or TRBV12-4 and TRBJ2-5; 14 nucleotides match TRBD2. The CDR3 sequence is 15 residues long. The trim removed 6 bases at V and 4 bases at J, leaving 4 bases unmatched. The CDR3 nucleotides are TGTGCCAGCAGGCGACTAGCGGGGGGGAGAGAGACCCAGTACTTC. It encodes CASRRLAGGRETQYF.

This chain joins TRBV27 and TRBJ1-5, with TRBD1 identical over 7 bases. V was pared by 2 bases and J by 6 bases, with 10 bases of the junction left unmatched. Germline V CDR1 and CDR2: MNHEY, SMNVEV (reference sequence). This CDR3 is 16 amino acids long. In nucleotides, the CDR3 is TGTGCCAGCAGTTTACAACGACCGTCAGGGGGTCAGCCCCAGCATTTT. Translated, it gives CASSLQRPSGGQPQHF.

This chain links TRBV2 with TRBJ1-1; no definite D call. There are 12 residues in the CDR3. V lost 3 bases and J 6 bases, leaving 8 bases between the germline ends. CDR1 is SNHLY, CDR2 FYNNEI, per germline. DNA of the CDR3: TGTGCCAGCAGTGAGAGTCTATCTGAAGCTTTCTTT. This gives the protein CASSESLSEAFF.

This clonotype was detected a few times. The V call is TRBV20-1, the J call TRBJ2-3; D remains unclear. The V gene's germline CDR1 is DFQATT and CDR2 SNEGSKA (reference sequence). CDR3 length: 15 amino acids. V was trimmed by 6 bases and J by 8 bases, leaving 24 bases between them. Here the CDR3 reads CSAPRYEKLIGTQYF. The CDR3 DNA is TGCAGTGCCCCCCGATACGAAAAACTGATAGGTACGCAGTATTTT.

V gene TRBV5-1 combines with J gene TRBJ2-5; 13 nucleotides align to TRBD2. Germline V gene sequence: CDR1 SGHRS, CDR2 YFSETQ. V was pared by 4 bases and J by 1 base, with 4 bases of the junction left unmatched. The CDR3 extends over 16 amino acids. CDR3 DNA sequence: TGCGCCAGCAGCAACGGACTAGCGGGGGCCCAAGAGACCCAGTACTTC. It encodes CASSNGLAGAQETQYF.

The table lists this clonotype with a few counts. The CDR3 sequence: CASRGDQYEQYF. The CDR3 DNA is TGTGCCAGCCGGGGGGACCAGTACGAGCAGTACTTC. The chain links TRBV7-9 to TRBJ2-7; 7 bases map to TRBD2. The CDR3 loop spans 12 amino acids. V lost 8 bases to trimming and J lost 4 bases; unmatched junction nucleotides: 5. Germline-derived CDR1 and CDR2 are SEHNR and FQNEAQ (reference sequence). The full variable domain, completed using reference TRBV7-9 and TRBJ2-7, is DTGVSQNPRHKITKRGQNVTFRCDPISEHNRLYWYRQTLGQGPEFLTYFQNEAQLEKSRLLSDRFSAERPKGSFSTLEIQRTEQGDSAMYLCASRGDQYEQYFGPGTRLTVT.

This clonotype was recorded at least ten times. The chain employs TRBV5-1 and TRBJ2-5; 9 bases align to TRBD2. Losses at the gene ends were 0 bases for V and 4 bases for J; bases not matched to a gene: 7. The CDR3 totals 16 residues. In germline, CDR1 is SGHRS, CDR2 YFSETQ. CDR3 bases: TGCGCCAGCAGCTTGGGGCCTAGCGGGGTTGGAGAGACCCAGTACTTC. This codes for CASSLGPSGVGETQYF.

This clonotype was detected a few times. The rearrangement uses TRBV11-2 and TRBJ2-2; D is ambiguous. Trimming shortened V by 5 bases and J by 4 bases, and 17 bases separated the two germline ends. CDR1 and CDR2 (germline): SGHAT, FQNNGV. The CDR3 runs 16 residues. CDR3 nucleotide sequence: TGTGCCAGCAGCCACACTCCGCCACCTGGCACCGGGGAGCTGTTTTTT. Amino acids: CASSHTPPPGTGELFF.

The J gene is TRBJ2-5, the V gene TRBV7-2; TRBD2 aligns across 14 bases. CDR3 length equals 16 residues. The germline CDR1 and CDR2 sequences are SGHTA and FQGNSA. V shed 5 bases, J shed 2 bases, and the junction held 4 bases outside the gene matches. In DNA, the CDR3 is TGTGCCAGCAGCGTAAGACTAGCGGGGGGGCAAGAGACCCAGTACTTC. Protein product: CASSVRLAGGQETQYF.

This clonotype was observed a few times. J is TRBJ2-1 and V is TRBV4-3; the match to TRBD1 covers 11 bases. The trim removed 3 bases at V and 6 bases at J, leaving 7 bases unmatched. CDR1 and CDR2 from the germline V gene are LGHNA and YSLEER. The CDR3 consists of 16 residues. CDR3 region: CASSQEGGTGGNEQFF. In nucleotides, the CDR3 is TGCGCCAGCAGCCAGGAGGGAGGGACAGGGGGCAATGAGCAGTTCTTC.

There are many counts of this clonotype. The chain joins TRBV20-1 to TRBJ1-1, with unresolved D. Germline assignment: CDR1 DFQATT and CDR2 SNEGSKA (reference sequence). Between the trimmed V and J ends, which lost 6 bases and 4 bases, there was a span of 9 bases. CDR3 length: 11 residues. This CDR3 is CSANPRTEAFF. The CDR3 nucleotides read TGCAGTGCCAACCCGCGCACTGAAGCTTTCTTT.

This clonotype was seen ten or more times. This chain links TRBV4-3 with TRBJ2-1; D unresolved. The CDR3 is 14 amino acids. Germline V gives CDR1 LGHNA, CDR2 YSLEER. Trimming stripped 0 bases from V and 9 bases from J, with 12 bases between. The CDR3 nucleotides read TGCGCCAGCAGCCAAGATCCCGGACCGGGTGAGCAGTTCTTC. Its protein product is CASSQDPGPGEQFF.

This clonotype was observed a handful of times. The gene calls are TRBV5-1 and TRBJ2-7; 9 nucleotides match TRBD1. Losses at the gene ends were 4 bases for V and 7 bases for J; bases not matched to a gene: 12. The CDR3 has 15 residues. Germline values: CDR1 SGHRS, CDR2 YFSETQ. This chain's CDR3 is CASSPTRDRASEQYF. The DNA for the CDR3 is TGCGCCAGCAGCCCAACGCGGGACAGGGCATCTGAGCAGTACTTC. The full variable domain, completed using reference TRBV5-1 and TRBJ2-7, is KAGVTQTPRYLIKTRGQQVTLSCSPISGHRSVSWYQQTPGQGLQFLFEYFSETQRNKGNFPGRFSGRQFSNSRSEMNVSTLELGDSALYLCASSPTRDRASEQYFGPGTRLTVT.

The J gene is TRBJ1-1, the V gene TRBV11-3; D unresolved. The CDR3 loop spans 14 amino acids. Germline V gives CDR1 SGHNT, CDR2 YENEEA. Trimming removed 2 bases at V and 10 bases at J, with 17 bases between. The CDR3 nucleotides are TGTGCCAGCAGCTTAACGACTGCAGACCGGCCAGCTTTCTTT. Translation gives CASSLTTADRPAFF. Variable domain in full (rest from reference TRBV11-3 and TRBJ1-1): EAGVVQSPRYKIIEKKQPVAFWCNPISGHNTLYWYLQNLGQGPELLIRYENEEAVDDSQLPKDRFSAERLKGVDSTLKIQPAELGDSAVYLCASSLTTADRPAFFGQGTRLTVV.

This chain links TRBV18 with TRBJ1-1, with TRBD1 matching over 9 bases. The CDR3 is made up of 15 amino acids. The ends lost 5 bases at V and 4 bases at J; junction bases unmatched: 8. Germline values: CDR1 KGHSH, CDR2 LQKENI. CDR3 in DNA: TGTGCCAGCTCAGAACAGGGGGCTGGAGGCACTGAAGCTTTCTTT. Translating gives CASSEQGAGGTEAFF.

The V gene is TRBV4-1, the J gene TRBJ1-6; D is possibly TRBD1 (5 bases). Germline CDR1 is MGHRA and CDR2 is YSYEKL. Trimming removed 1 base at V and 7 bases at J, with 14 bases between. The CDR3 is made up of 16 amino acids. CDR3 protein: CASSQAPQGFNSPLHF. CDR3 nucleotides: TGCGCCAGCAGCCAAGCCCCTCAGGGCTTCAATTCACCCCTCCACTTT.

In this sample, this clonotype turned up once. An end of the junction differs from the germline gene, which may be a read error. V gene TRBV6-4 combines with J gene TRBJ1-1; no definite D call. Per the germline V gene, CDR1 is MRHNA and CDR2 is SNTAGT. This CDR3 is built from 14 residues. In DNA, the CDR3 is TGCGCCAGCAGTCCCTCGAGTCCGAACACTGAAGCTTTCTTT. Its protein is CASSPSSPNTEAFF.

In its sample, this clonotype was seen a few times. This chain connects TRBV4-2 to TRBJ1-2, with 9 bases lining up with TRBD1. Germline CDR1 reads LGHNA; CDR2 reads YNFKEQ. This CDR3 spans 19 amino acids. V dropped 0 bases and J dropped 7; count of bases not matched to a gene: 18. This CDR3 is CASSQEALRDRVLSGGYTF. The CDR3 coding sequence is TGTGCCAGCAGCCAAGAGGCCCTTCGGGACAGGGTCTTATCGGGTGGCTACACCTTC.

This clonotype showed up just a few times. V usage is TRBV5-1 and J usage is TRBJ2-7, with 10 bases that match TRBD1. V shed 5 bases and J 3 bases; nucleotides not matched to a gene: 5. Germline CDR1 SGHRS, CDR2 YFSETQ. The CDR3 is 14 amino acids. This chain's CDR3 is CASRTGTGVYEQYF. As DNA, the CDR3 is TGCGCCAGCAGAACCGGGACAGGGGTCTACGAGCAGTACTTC.

This clonotype was recorded many times. The CDR3 DNA reads TGTGCCAGCAGTTTCCCTAGCGGGGGGTACAATGAGCAGTTCTTC. Protein product: CASSFPSGGYNEQFF. The chain links TRBV12-3 or TRBV12-4 to TRBJ2-1; 11 nucleotides align to TRBD2. V lost 3 bases to trimming and J lost 4 bases; unmatched junction nucleotides: 2. There are 15 residues in the CDR3.

V is TRBV18 and J is TRBJ2-5; possible D gene TRBD1, 7 bases. Trimming removed 4 bases at V and 5 bases at J, with 17 bases between. This CDR3 contains 15 residues. Germline CDR1 and CDR2: KGHSH and LQKENI. This chain's CDR3 is CASSRSEGAEETQYF. CDR3 DNA: TGTGCCAGCTCACGGTCGGAGGGGGCTGAGGAGACCCAGTACTTC.

This clonotype was seen repeatedly, ten times or more. V gene TRBV12-3 or TRBV12-4 combines with J gene TRBJ1-1, with 8 bases that match TRBD1. Germline trimming cut 4 bases from V and 2 bases from J; bases unmatched to any gene: 3. CDR3 length equals 14 residues. The CDR3 sequence is CASSSTGGNTEAFF. In nucleotides, the CDR3 is TGTGCCAGCAGTTCTACAGGGGGAAACACTGAAGCTTTCTTT.

This clonotype was recorded many times. V is TRBV12-3 or TRBV12-4 and J is TRBJ2-2; 11 bases line up with TRBD1. The length of the CDR3 is 15 residues. V was clipped by 6 bases and J by 7 bases; unmatched bases: 7. This CDR3 reads CASSRTGGAGGELFF. CDR3 DNA sequence: TGTGCCAGCAGCAGGACAGGGGGCGCGGGCGGGGAGCTGTTTTTT.

The genes are TRBV19 and TRBJ2-4; D call uncertain. Trimming took off 1 base at V and 5 bases at J, with 6 bases between the two ends. The CDR3 is 13 residues long. Germline CDR1 is LNHDA and CDR2 is SQIVND (reference sequence). CDR3 DNA: TGTGCCAGTAGTATAGGAAGAGAAAACATTCAGTACTTC. This gives the protein CASSIGRENIQYF.

The sample holds many counts of this clonotype. The chain employs TRBV20-1 and TRBJ2-7, with D unclear. The germline CDR1 and CDR2 sequences are DFQATT and SNEGSKA (reference sequence). V dropped 3 bases and J dropped 6 bases, with 6 bases sitting between them. This CDR3 spans 10 amino acids. Written as DNA, the CDR3 is TGCAGTGCTAGCGTAGTCGAGCAGTACTTC. It encodes CSASVVEQYF.

The V call is TRBV29-1, the J call TRBJ2-7; possibly TRBD1 for D (6 bases). The V and J ends lost 6 bases and 0 bases respectively, with 12 bases between them. Germline V lookup: CDR1 SQVTM, CDR2 ANQGSEA. The CDR3 loop spans 13 amino acids. The CDR3 coding sequence is TGCAGCGTCCTCCGGGACACCTCCTACGAGCAGTACTTC. Its translation: CSVLRDTSYEQYF.